This TCR beta chain was documented in a study of cytomegalovirus exposure and HLA in healthy donors. V was trimmed by 0 bases and J by 6 bases, leaving 16 bases between them. CDR3 length: 16 residues. The germline CDR1 and CDR2 sequences are SGHNT and YYREEE (reference sequence). Both 60 Vbeta primers and 13 Jbeta primers went into the PCR. Method: immunoSEQ multiplex PCR; TCRdb's copy keeps in-frame clones and lacks some. Among some 140,000 clones listed, about 85% were seen once. The TCR comes from a woman aged 30 to 39 in good health and CMV-seropositive. The chain has TRBV5-4 and TRBJ2-1; D is possibly TRBD2 (6 bases). The source material was PBMCs. CDR3 loop: CASSLGGVSGINEQFF. Here the CDR3 DNA reads TGTGCCAGCAGCTTGGGGGGGGTATCCGGTATCAATGAGCAGTTCTTC.